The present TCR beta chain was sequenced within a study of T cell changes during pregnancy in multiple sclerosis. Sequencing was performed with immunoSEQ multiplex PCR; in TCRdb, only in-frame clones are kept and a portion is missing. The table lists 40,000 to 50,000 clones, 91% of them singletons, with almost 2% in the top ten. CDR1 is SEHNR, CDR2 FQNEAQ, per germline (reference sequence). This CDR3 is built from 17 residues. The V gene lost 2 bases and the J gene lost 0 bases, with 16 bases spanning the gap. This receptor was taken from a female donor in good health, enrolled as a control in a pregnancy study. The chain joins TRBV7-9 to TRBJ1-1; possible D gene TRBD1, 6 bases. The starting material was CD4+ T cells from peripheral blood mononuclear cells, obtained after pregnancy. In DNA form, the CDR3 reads TGTGCCAGCAGCTTACCCCCATCCGGGACACTGAACACTGAAGCTTTCTTT. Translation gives CASSLPPSGTLNTEAFF.